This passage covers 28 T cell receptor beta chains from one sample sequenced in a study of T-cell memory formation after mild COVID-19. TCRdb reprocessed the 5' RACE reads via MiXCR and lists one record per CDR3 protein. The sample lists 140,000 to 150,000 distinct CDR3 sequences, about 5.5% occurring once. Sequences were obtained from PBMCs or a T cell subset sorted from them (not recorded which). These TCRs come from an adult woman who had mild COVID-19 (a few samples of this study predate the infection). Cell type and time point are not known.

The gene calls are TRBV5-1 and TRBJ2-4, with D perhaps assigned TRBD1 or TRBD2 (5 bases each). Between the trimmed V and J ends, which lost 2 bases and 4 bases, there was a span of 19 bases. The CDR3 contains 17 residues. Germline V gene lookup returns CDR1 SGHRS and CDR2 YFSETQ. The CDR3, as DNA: TGCGCCAGCAGCTTACTAGACAGTCGCAACCTGAAAAACATTCAGTACTTC. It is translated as CASSLLDSRNLKNIQYF.

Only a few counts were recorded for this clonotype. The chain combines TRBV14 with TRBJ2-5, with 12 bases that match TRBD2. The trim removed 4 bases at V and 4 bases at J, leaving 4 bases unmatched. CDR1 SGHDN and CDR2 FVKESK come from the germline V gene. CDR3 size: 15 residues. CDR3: CASSLGLAGSETQYF. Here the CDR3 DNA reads TGTGCCAGCAGCCTAGGACTAGCGGGATCAGAGACCCAGTACTTC.

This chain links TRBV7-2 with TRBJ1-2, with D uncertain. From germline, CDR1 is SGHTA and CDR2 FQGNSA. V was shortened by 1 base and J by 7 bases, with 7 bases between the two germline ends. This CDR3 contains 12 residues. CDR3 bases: TGTGCCAGCAGCTTAGGAGGTGGTGGCTACACCTTC. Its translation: CASSLGGGGYTF.

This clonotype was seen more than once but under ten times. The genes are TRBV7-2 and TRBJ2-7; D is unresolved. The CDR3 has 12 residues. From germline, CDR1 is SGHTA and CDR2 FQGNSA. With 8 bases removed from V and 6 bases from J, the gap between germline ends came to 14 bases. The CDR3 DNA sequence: TGTGCCAGCCAACCCAACACTGGCGAGCAGTACTTC. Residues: CASQPNTGEQYF.

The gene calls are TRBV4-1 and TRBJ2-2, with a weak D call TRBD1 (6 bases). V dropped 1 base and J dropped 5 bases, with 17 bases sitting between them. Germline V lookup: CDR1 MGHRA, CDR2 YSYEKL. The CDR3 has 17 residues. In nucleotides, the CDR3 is TGCGCCAGCAGCCAAGGAACAGGGAACATCGCTACCGGGGAGCTGTTTTTT. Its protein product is CASSQGTGNIATGELFF.

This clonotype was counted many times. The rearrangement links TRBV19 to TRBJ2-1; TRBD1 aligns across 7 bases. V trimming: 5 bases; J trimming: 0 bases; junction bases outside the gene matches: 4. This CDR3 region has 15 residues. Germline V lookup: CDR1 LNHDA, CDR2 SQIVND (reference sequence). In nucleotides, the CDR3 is TGTGCCAGTAGTCGACAGGGCAACTCCTACAATGAGCAGTTCTTC. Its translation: CASSRQGNSYNEQFF. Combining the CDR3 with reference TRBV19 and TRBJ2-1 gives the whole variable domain DGGITQSPKYLFRKEGQNVTLSCEQNLNHDAMYWYRQDPGQGLRLIYYSQIVNDFQKGDIAEGYSVSREKKESFPLTVTSAQKNPTAFYLCASSRQGNSYNEQFFGPGTRLTVL.

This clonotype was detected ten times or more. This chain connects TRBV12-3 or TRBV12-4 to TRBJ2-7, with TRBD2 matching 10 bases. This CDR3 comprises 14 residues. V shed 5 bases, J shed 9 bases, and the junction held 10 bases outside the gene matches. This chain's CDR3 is CASSAVGLAAGQYF. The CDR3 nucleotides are TGTGCCAGCAGTGCGGTCGGACTAGCGGCCGGGCAGTACTTC.

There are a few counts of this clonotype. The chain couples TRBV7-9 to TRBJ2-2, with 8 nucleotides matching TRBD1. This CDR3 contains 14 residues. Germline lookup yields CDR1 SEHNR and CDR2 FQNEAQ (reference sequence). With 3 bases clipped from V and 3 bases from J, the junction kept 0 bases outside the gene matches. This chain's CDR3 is CASSLDRDTGELFF. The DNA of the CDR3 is TGTGCCAGCAGCTTGGACAGGGACACCGGGGAGCTGTTTTTT.

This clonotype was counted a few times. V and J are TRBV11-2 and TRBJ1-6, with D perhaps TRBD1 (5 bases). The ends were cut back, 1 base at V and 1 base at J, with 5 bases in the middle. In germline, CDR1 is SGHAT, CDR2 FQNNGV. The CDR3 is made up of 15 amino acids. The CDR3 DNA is TGTGCCAGCAGCTTAGGACAGTCCTATAATTCACCCCTCCACTTT. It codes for CASSLGQSYNSPLHF.

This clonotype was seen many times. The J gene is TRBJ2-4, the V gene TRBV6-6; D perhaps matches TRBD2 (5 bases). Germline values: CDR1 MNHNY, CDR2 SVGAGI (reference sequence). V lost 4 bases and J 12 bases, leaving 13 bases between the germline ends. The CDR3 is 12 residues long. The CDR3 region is CASSSETRDQYF. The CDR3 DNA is TGTGCCAGCAGTTCCGAGACGAGGGATCAGTACTTC.

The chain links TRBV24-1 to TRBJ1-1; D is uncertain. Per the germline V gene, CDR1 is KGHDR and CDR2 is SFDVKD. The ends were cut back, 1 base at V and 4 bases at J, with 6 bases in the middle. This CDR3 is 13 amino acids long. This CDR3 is CATSDFSGTEAFF. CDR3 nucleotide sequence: TGTGCCACCAGTGATTTCTCGGGCACTGAAGCTTTCTTT.

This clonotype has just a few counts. The CDR3 loop is CASIPTGANYGYTF. The CDR3 DNA reads as TGTGCCAGCATCCCGACAGGGGCTAACTATGGCTACACCTTC. The chain is built from TRBV12-3 or TRBV12-4 and TRBJ1-2, with TRBD1 matching over 8 bases. V shed 7 bases, J shed 0 bases, and the junction held 4 bases outside the gene matches. The CDR3 loop spans 14 amino acids.

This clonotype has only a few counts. In DNA form, the CDR3 reads TGTGCCAGCAGCCGAGCCACCGACAGGGTGGAGACCCAGTACTTC. Protein: CASSRATDRVETQYF. The V and J genes are TRBV5-4 and TRBJ2-5; 7 positions match TRBD1. V trimming: 4 bases; J trimming: 5 bases; junction bases outside the gene matches: 11. Germline V lookup: CDR1 SGHNT, CDR2 YYREEE (reference sequence). The CDR3 totals 15 residues.

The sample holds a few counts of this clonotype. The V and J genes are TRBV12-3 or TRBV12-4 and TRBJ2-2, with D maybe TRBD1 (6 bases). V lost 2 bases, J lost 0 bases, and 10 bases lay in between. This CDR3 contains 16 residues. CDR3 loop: CASSLWGTSNTGELFF. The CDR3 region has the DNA TGTGCCAGCAGTTTATGGGGGACATCGAACACCGGGGAGCTGTTTTTT.

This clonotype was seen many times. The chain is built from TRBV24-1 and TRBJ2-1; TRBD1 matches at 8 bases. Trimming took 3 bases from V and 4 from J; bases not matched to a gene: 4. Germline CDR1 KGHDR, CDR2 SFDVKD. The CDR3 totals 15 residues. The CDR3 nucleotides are TGTGCCACCAGTGATGCGGACAGGGCATACAATGAGCAGTTCTTC. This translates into CATSDADRAYNEQFF.

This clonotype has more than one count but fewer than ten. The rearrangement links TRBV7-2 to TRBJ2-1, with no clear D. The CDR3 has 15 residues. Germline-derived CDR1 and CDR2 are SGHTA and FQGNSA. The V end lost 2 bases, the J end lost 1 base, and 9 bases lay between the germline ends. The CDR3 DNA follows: TGTGCCAGCAGCTTATATGCGACTTCCTACAATGAGCAGTTCTTC. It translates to CASSLYATSYNEQFF.

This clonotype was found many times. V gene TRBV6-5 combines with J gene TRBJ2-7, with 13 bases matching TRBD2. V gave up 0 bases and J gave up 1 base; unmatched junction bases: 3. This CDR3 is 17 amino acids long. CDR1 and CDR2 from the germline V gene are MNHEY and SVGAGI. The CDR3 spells CASSYSTSGRTSYEQYF. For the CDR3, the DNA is TGTGCCAGCAGTTACTCGACTAGCGGGAGGACTTCCTACGAGCAGTACTTC.

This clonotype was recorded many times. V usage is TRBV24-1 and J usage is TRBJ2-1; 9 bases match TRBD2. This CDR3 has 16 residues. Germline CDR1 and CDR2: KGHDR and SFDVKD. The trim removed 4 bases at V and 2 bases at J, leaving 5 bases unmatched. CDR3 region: CATSDQTSGTYNEQFF. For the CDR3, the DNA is TGTGCCACCAGTGACCAGACTAGCGGTACCTACAATGAGCAGTTCTTC.

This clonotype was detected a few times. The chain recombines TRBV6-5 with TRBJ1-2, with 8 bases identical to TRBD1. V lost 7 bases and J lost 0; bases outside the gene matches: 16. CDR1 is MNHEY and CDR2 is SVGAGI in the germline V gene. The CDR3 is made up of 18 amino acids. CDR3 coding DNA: TGTGCCAGCAACTCCGGCGCAGGGGGCAACGGAGCTAACTATGGCTACACCTTC. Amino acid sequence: CASNSGAGGNGANYGYTF.

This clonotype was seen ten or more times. The CDR3 sequence is CASSTLATSRQGRRYEQYF. CDR3 nucleotide sequence: TGTGCCAGCTCAACGCTGGCCACGTCGCGTCAGGGGAGGCGCTACGAGCAGTACTTC. This chain uses TRBV18 with TRBJ2-7; TRBD1 or TRBD2 may be the D gene (6 bases each). The CDR3 is 19 residues long. The ends were cut back, 5 bases at V and 3 bases at J, with 29 bases in the middle. Germline CDR1 reads KGHSH; CDR2 reads LQKENI.

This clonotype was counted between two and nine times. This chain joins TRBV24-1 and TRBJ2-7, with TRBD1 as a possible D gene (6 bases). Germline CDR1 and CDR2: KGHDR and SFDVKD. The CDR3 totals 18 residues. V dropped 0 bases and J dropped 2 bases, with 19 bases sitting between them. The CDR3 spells CATSDLPGPGAVTYEQYF. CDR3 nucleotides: TGTGCCACCAGTGATTTGCCGGGCCCAGGGGCCGTTACCTACGAGCAGTACTTC.

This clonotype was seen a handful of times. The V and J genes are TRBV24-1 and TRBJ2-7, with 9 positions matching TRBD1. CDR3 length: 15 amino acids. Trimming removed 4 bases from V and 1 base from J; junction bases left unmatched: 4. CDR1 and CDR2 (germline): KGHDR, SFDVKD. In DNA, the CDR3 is TGTGCCACCAGTGAGGCCGGGACAGGGTCCTACGAGCAGTACTTC. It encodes CATSEAGTGSYEQYF.

The CDR3 region has the DNA TGTGCCACCAGTGAACTACAGGGGCCAGATACGCAGTATTTT. Protein: CATSELQGPDTQYF. The chain employs TRBV24-1 and TRBJ2-3; TRBD1 matches at 7 bases. Germline V gene lookup returns CDR1 KGHDR and CDR2 SFDVKD. J gave up 4 bases and V 4 bases, and 4 bases lay outside the gene matches. The CDR3 contains 14 residues.

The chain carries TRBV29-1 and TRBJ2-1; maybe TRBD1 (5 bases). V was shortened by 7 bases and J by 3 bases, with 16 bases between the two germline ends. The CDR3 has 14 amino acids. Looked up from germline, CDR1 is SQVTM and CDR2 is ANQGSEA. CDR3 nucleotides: TGCAGCGCCCAAAAAAGCACAGGCTACAATGAGCAGTTCTTC. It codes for CSAQKSTGYNEQFF.

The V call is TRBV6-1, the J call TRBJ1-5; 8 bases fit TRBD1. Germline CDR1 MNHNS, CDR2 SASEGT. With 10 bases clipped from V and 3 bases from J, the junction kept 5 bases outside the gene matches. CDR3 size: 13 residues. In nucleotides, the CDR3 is TGTGCCAACAGGACAGGGAACAATCAGCCCCAGCATTTT. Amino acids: CANRTGNNQPQHF.

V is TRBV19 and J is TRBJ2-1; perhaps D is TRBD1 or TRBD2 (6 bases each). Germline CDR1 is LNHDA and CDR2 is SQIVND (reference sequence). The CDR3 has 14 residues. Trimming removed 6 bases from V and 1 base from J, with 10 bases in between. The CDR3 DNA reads TGTGCCAGTAGAGGGGGGAAATCCTACAATGAGCAGTTCTTC. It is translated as CASRGGKSYNEQFF. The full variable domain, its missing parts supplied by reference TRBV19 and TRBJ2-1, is DGGITQSPKYLFRKEGQNVTLSCEQNLNHDAMYWYRQDPGQGLRLIYYSQIVNDFQKGDIAEGYSVSREKKESFPLTVTSAQKNPTAFYLCASRGGKSYNEQFFGPGTRLTVL.

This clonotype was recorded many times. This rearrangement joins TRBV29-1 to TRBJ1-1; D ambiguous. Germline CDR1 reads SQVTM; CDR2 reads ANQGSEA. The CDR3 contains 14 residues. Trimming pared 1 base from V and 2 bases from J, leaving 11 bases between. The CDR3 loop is CSVEVLGANTEAFF. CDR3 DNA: TGCAGCGTTGAAGTCCTAGGCGCTAACACTGAAGCTTTCTTT.

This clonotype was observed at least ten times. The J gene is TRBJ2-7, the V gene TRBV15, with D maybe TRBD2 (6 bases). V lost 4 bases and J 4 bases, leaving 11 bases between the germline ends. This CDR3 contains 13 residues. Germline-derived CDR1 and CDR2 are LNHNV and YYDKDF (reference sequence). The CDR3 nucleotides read TGTGCCACCAGCAAGGTGGGGGGATACGAGCAGTACTTC. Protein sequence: CATSKVGGYEQYF.